A selection of T cell receptor beta chains follows, all from one sample in a study of blood T cell repertoires in COVID-19. TCRdb's table, derived via immunoSEQ multiplex PCR, lists solely in-frame clones and lacks some. The sample includes 200,000 to 300,000 clones, roughly 82% seen only once; the top ten take approximately 2%. The sequencing sample was made of peripheral blood. The source of these receptors is a middle-aged man who had recovered from COVID-19. CDR3s include the opening cysteine and the closing phenylalanine or tryptophan. Fields, in order: J gene, V gene, D gene, clone size, CDR3 protein, CDR3 DNA. A D gene is named only where the DNA matches it firmly. The size entry is marked missing in some rows and otherwise reads once, few, many or a size class.

TRBJ1-4,TRBV10-3,TRBD1,once,CAIGEGAGEKLFF,TGTGCCATCGGCGAGGGGGCGGGTGAAAAACTGTTTTTT
TRBJ2-3,TRBV5-4,TRBD2,NA,CASSLRLAGDGDTQYF,TGTGCCAGCAGCCTAAGGCTAGCGGGGGATGGAGATACGCAGTATTTT
TRBJ2-4,TRBV7-2,NA,NA,CASSPNRRGGARHF,TGTGCCAGCAGCCCGAACAGGCGTGGTGGGGCCCGCCACTTC
TRBJ1-2,TRBV6-1,NA,few,CASSEAATVNYGYTF,TGTGCCAGCAGTGAAGCGGCCACAGTAAACTATGGCTACACCTTC
TRBJ2-5,TRBV6-2/TRBV6-3,TRBD1,few,CASSRTGEVGETQYF,TGTGCCAGCAGCCGTACAGGGGAAGTGGGGGAGACCCAGTACTTC
TRBJ2-7,TRBV24-1,TRBD2,once,CATRSSGGEQYF,TGTGCCACCAGGTCCTCGGGAGGCGAGCAGTACTTC
TRBJ2-7,TRBV2,TRBD1,NA,CASTLTGVGYGVYF,TGTGCCAGCACTTTGACAGGGGTAGGCTACGGGGTGTACTTC
TRBJ2-1,TRBV29-1,TRBD1,NA,CSATTGDNNEQFF,TGCAGCGCAACGACAGGGGACAACAATGAGCAGTTCTTC
TRBJ2-5,TRBV24-1,NA,once,CATSDTGLETQYF,TGTGCCACCAGTGATACAGGGTTAGAGACCCAGTACTTC
TRBJ2-1,TRBV12-5,TRBD2,NA,CASGLVPGGAYNEQFF,TGTGCTAGTGGTTTGGTCCCGGGGGGGGCCTACAATGAGCAGTTCTTC
TRBJ2-1,TRBV5-1,TRBD2,NA,CASSLFKTSGTSGGPYNEQFF,TGCGCCAGCAGCTTGTTTAAGACCTCGGGGACTAGCGGGGGCCCCTACAATGAGCAGTTCTTC
TRBJ2-1,TRBV3-1/TRBV3-2,TRBD2,NA,CASSRGSSGAYNEQFF,TGTGCCAGCAGCAGGGGGTCTAGCGGGGCATACAATGAGCAGTTCTTC
TRBJ2-7,TRBV2,TRBD1,NA,CASSEQGTGVHEQYF,TGTGCCAGCAGTGAGCAAGGGACAGGTGTCCACGAGCAGTACTTC
TRBJ2-1,TRBV18,TRBD1,NA,CASSRMPGQGSYNEQFF,TGTGCCAGCTCGCGAATGCCGGGACAGGGGTCCTACAATGAGCAGTTCTTC
TRBJ2-2,TRBV19,NA,NA,CASKGVQGVGELFF,TGTGCCAGTAAGGGGGTACAGGGAGTCGGGGAGCTGTTTTTT
TRBJ2-6,TRBV19,NA,NA,CASSIREQDYSGANVLTF,TGTGCCAGTAGTATTAGGGAACAGGACTACTCTGGGGCCAACGTCCTGACTTTC
TRBJ1-1,TRBV19,TRBD1,NA,CASSIVGTVNTEAFF,TGTGCCAGTAGTATAGTTGGGACAGTGAACACTGAAGCTTTCTTT
TRBJ1-6,TRBV27,TRBD1,NA,CASSRKDRARVNSPLHF,TGTGCCAGCAGTCGTAAGGACAGGGCGAGGGTTAATTCACCCCTCCACTTT
TRBJ1-4,TRBV27,NA,NA,CASRGQRTNEKLFF,TGTGCCAGCAGAGGACAGCGAACTAATGAAAAACTGTTTTTT
TRBJ2-3,TRBV5-4,TRBD2,NA,CASSLGSGISTDTQYF,TGTGCCAGCAGCTTAGGGAGCGGGATAAGCACAGATACGCAGTATTTT
TRBJ1-2,TRBV4-1,NA,NA,CASSQDGPGNYGYTF,TGCGCCAGCAGCCAAGATGGGCCCGGAAACTATGGCTACACCTTC
TRBJ1-2,TRBV11-3,NA,few,CASSPEGVNYGYTF,TGTGCCAGCAGCCCCGAGGGAGTTAACTATGGCTACACCTTC
TRBJ2-7,TRBV5-1,TRBD2,few,CASSLAGGSYEQYF,TGCGCCAGCAGCTTGGCGGGGGGCTCCTACGAGCAGTACTTC
TRBJ2-1,TRBV14,TRBD1,NA,CASSPLEVAGGHEQFF,TGTGCCAGCAGCCCACTGGAGGTGGCAGGGGGACATGAGCAGTTCTTC
TRBJ2-1,TRBV18,NA,NA,CASSPPRVSYNEQFF,TGTGCCAGCTCACCACCGCGAGTCTCCTACAATGAGCAGTTCTTC
TRBJ2-5,TRBV4-1,NA,NA,CASSLRTAQETQYF,TGCGCCAGCAGCCTCCGGACTGCCCAAGAGACCCAGTACTTC
TRBJ1-2,TRBV6-2/TRBV6-3,NA,NA,CASSYPLRYGYTF,TGTGCCAGCAGTTACCCCCTCCGCTATGGCTACACCTTC
TRBJ2-3,TRBV6-2/TRBV6-3,NA,NA,CASSSGQSRLPDTQYF,TGTGCCAGCAGTTCCGGACAATCGAGGCTCCCAGATACGCAGTATTTT
TRBJ1-4,TRBV12-3/TRBV12-4,NA,NA,CASNTGRGEKLFF,TGTGCCAGCAACACCGGACGGGGTGAAAAACTGTTTTTT
TRBJ2-7,TRBV7-2,TRBD2,NA,CASSFRTSGYYEQYF,TGTGCCAGCAGCTTCCGGACTAGCGGGTACTACGAGCAGTACTTC
TRBJ2-7,TRBV6-4,NA,NA,CARRVAVSSYEQYF,TGTGCCAGAAGAGTAGCGGTGAGCTCCTACGAGCAGTACTTC
TRBJ2-7,TRBV21-1,NA,NA,CASSKDKGLAGGYEQYF,TGTGCCAGCAGCAAAGATAAGGGACTAGCGGGGGGCTACGAGCAGTACTTC
TRBJ1-5,TRBV4-1,NA,NA,CASSQDRGGSNQPQHF,TGCGCCAGCAGCCAAGATAGGGGGGGAAGCAATCAGCCCCAGCATTTT
TRBJ2-3,TRBV4-3,TRBD2,once,CASSQGLAGLTDTQYF,TGCGCCAGCAGCCAAGGGCTAGCGGGCCTCACAGATACGCAGTATTTT
TRBJ2-5,TRBV3-1/TRBV3-2,NA,NA,CASTGGWGARETQYF,TGTGCCAGTACCGGGGGTTGGGGAGCCCGTGAGACCCAGTACTTC
TRBJ2-2,TRBV6-5,TRBD2,NA,CASSYRGVGGELFF,TGTGCCAGCAGTTACCGGGGGGTAGGCGGGGAGCTGTTTTTT
TRBJ1-2,TRBV5-3,NA,NA,CARSLPGRYGYTF,TGTGCCAGAAGCTTGCCAGGGAGGTATGGCTACACCTTC
TRBJ1-3,TRBV6-7,TRBD1,once,CASSYVDRENTIYF,TGTGCCAGCAGTTACGTGGACAGGGAAAACACCATATATTTT
TRBJ2-5,TRBV7-2,TRBD2,NA,CASSQSGRIETQYF,TGTGCCAGCAGCCAGAGCGGGAGGATAGAGACCCAGTACTTC
TRBJ1-1,TRBV5-8,NA,NA,CASSKDGSWTEAFF,TGTGCCAGCAGTAAGGACGGGAGCTGGACTGAAGCTTTCTTT
TRBJ1-1,TRBV2,NA,NA,CACQTGTGNTEAFF,TGTGCCTGTCAAACCGGGACTGGGAACACTGAAGCTTTCTTT
TRBJ2-7,TRBV7-2,TRBD1,NA,CASSSSSGQHFLEQYF,TGTGCCAGCAGCTCCTCCTCGGGACAGCATTTTCTGGAGCAGTACTTC
TRBJ1-1,TRBV7-9,NA,NA,CASSLSRGYGNTEAFF,TGTGCCAGCAGCTTATCCCGGGGGTACGGGAACACTGAAGCTTTCTTT